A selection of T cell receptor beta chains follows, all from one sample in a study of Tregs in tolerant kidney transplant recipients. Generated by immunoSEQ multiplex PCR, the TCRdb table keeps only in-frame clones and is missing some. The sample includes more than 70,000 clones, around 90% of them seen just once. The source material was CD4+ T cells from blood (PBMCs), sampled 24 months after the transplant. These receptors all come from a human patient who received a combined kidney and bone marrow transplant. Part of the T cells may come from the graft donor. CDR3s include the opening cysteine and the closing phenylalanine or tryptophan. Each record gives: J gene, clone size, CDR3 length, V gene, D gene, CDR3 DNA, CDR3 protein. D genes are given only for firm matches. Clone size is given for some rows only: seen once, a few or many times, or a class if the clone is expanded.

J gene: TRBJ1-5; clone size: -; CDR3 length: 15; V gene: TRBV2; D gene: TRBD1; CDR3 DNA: TGTGCCAGCAACGCCGTAGACAGGGGGCAACAGCCCCAGCATTTT; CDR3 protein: CASNAVDRGQQPQHF
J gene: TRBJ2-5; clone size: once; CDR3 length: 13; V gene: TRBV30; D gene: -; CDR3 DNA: TGTGCCTGGATTGGACAGCTACAAGAGACCCAGTACTTC; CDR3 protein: CAWIGQLQETQYF
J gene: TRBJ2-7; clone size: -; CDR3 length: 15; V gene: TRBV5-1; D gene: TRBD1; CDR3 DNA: TGCGCCAGCAGCTTGGACCCGGGACAGGGTCGCGAGCAGTACTTC; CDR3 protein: CASSLDPGQGREQYF
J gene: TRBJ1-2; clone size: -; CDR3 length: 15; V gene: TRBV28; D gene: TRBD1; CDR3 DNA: TGTGCCAGCAGCTCGACAGGGGTTGGTAACTATGGCTACACCTTC; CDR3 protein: CASSSTGVGNYGYTF
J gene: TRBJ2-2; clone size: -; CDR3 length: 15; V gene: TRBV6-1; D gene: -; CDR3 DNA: TGTGCCAGCAGTCCGACACCTCCGAACACCGGGGAGCTGTTTTTT; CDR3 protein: CASSPTPPNTGELFF
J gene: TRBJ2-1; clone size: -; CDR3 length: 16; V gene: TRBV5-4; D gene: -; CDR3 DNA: TGTGCCAGCAGCGTCGGGGGTTCCAGCTCCTACAATGAGCAGTTCTTC; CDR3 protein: CASSVGGSSSYNEQFF
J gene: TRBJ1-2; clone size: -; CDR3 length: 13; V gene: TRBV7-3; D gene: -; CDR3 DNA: TGTGCCAGCAGCTTATGGCCCAACTATGGCTACACCTTC; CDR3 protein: CASSLWPNYGYTF
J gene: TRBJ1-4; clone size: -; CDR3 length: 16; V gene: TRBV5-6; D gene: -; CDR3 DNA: TGTGCCAGCAGCTTTATCAGAGGCGCAACTAATGAAAAACTGTTTTTT; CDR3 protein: CASSFIRGATNEKLFF
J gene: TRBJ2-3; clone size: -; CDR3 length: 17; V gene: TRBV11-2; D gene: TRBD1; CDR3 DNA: TGTGCCAGCAGCTTGGGCAGGGGGCAATTCGCCACAGATACGCAGTATTTT; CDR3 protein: CASSLGRGQFATDTQYF
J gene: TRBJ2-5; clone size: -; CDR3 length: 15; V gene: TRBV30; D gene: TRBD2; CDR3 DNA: TGTGCCTGGAGTTTAATAGCGGGTCCTGGTGAGACCCAGTACTTC; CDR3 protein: CAWSLIAGPGETQYF
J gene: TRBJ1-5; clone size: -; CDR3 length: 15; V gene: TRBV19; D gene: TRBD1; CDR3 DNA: TGTGCCAGTAGTTCGGACAGGGCCGCCTATCAGCCCCAGCATTTT; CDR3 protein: CASSSDRAAYQPQHF
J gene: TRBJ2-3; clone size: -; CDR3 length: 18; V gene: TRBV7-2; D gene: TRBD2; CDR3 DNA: TGTGCCAGCAGCTTAGCAGGTGGGCTAGCGGGAATCACAGATACGCAGTATTTT; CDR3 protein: CASSLAGGLAGITDTQYF
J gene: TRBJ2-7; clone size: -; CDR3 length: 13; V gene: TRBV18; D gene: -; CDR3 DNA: TGTGCCAGCTCACCACGGGAGCGCTACGAGCAGTACTTC; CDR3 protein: CASSPRERYEQYF
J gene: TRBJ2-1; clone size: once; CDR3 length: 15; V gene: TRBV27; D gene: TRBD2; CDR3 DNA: TGTGCCAGCAGTTGGGCGGGAGGGAACTACAATGAGCAGTTCTTC; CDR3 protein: CASSWAGGNYNEQFF
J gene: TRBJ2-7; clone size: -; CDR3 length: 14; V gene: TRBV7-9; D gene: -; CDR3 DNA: TGTGCCAGCAGCTTTTACCCGACTAGTCGCGAGCAGTACTTC; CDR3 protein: CASSFYPTSREQYF
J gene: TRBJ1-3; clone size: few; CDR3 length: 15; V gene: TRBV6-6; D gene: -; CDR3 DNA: TGTGCCAGTCTCCGAGGTGGAGGCTCTGGAAACACCATATATTTT; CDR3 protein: CASLRGGGSGNTIYF
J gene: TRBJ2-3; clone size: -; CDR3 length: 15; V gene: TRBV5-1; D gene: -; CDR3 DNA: TGCGCCAGCAGCTTTGGGCGGGGTGCAGCTGATACGCAGTATTTT; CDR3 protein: CASSFGRGAADTQYF
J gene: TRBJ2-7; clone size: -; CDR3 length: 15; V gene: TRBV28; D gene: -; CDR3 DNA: TGTGCCAGCAGACCAACCCACAGGAACTCCTACGAGCAGTACTTC; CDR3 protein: CASRPTHRNSYEQYF
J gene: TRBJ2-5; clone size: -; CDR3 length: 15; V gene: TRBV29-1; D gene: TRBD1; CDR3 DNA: TGCAGCGTTCCCGGGACAGGGGGCCGAAGAGAGACCCAGTACTTC; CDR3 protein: CSVPGTGGRRETQYF
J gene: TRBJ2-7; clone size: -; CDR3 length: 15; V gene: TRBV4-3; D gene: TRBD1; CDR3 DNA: TGCGCCAGCAGCCAAGAGGGACAGGGGGTTTACGAGCAGTACTTC; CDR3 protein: CASSQEGQGVYEQYF
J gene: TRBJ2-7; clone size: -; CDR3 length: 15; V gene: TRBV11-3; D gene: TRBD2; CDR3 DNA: TGTGCCAGCAGCCCCCGGGGGACTAGGGACGACGAGCAGTACTTC; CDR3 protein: CASSPRGTRDDEQYF
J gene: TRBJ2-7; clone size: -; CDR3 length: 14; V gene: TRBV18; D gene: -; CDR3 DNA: TGTGCCAGCTCACTTAACGCGGCGTCCTACGAGCAGTACTTC; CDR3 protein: CASSLNAASYEQYF
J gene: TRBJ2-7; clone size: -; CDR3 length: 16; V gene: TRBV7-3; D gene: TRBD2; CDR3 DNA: TGTGCCAGCAGCCAGCTTGGAGGCGGGGGGGCCGGCGAGCAGTACTTC; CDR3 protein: CASSQLGGGGAGEQYF